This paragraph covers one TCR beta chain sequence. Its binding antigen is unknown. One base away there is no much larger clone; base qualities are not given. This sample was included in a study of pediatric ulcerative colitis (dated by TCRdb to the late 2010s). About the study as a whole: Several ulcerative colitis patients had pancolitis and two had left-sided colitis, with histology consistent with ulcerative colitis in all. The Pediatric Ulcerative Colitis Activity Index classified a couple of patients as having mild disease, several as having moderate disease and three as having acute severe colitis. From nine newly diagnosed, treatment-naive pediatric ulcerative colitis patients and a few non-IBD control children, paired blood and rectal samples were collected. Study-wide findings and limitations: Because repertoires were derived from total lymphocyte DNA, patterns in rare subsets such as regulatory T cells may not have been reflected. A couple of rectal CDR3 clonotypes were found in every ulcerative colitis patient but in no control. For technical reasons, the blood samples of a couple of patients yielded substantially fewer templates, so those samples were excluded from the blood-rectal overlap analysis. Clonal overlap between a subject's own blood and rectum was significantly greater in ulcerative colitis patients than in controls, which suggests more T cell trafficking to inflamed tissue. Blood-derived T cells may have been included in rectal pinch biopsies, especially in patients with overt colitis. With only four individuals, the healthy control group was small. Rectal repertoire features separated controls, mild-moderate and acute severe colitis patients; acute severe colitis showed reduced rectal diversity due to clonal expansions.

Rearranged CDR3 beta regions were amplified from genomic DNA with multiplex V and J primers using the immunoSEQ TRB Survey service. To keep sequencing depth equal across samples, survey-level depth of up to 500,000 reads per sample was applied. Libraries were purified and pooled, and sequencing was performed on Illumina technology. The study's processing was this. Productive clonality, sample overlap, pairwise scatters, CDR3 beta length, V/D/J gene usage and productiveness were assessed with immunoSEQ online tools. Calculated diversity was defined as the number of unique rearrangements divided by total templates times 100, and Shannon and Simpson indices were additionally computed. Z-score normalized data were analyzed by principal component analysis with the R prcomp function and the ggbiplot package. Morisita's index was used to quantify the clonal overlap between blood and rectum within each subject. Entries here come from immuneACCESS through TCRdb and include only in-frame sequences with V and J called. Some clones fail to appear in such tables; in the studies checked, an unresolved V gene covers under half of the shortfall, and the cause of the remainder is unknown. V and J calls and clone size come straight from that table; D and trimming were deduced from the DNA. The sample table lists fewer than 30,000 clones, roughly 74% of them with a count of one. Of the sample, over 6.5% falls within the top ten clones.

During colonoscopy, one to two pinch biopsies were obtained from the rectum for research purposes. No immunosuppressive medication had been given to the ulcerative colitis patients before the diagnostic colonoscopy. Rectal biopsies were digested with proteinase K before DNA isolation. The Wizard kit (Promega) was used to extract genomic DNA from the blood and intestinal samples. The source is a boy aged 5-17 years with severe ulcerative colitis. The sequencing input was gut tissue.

The base sequence is TGTGCCAGCAGTTACGGACTAGCGACAGATACGCAGTATTTT. It specifies CASSYGLATDTQYF. Rearrangement joined TRBV6-5 to TRBJ2-3, with 9 bases matching TRBD2. Including the terminal cysteine and phenylalanine, the CDR3 comprises 14 residues. The DNA shown is the 42-base CDR3, in frame from base 1. V is trimmed back by 2 bases and J by 3 bases, and the junction contains 0 bases that no gene match accounts for. The germline V gene provides CDR1 MNHEY and CDR2 SVGAGI.